This TCR beta chain was found in a study of T-cell reconstitution after alpha-beta-depleted transplantation in children. The study, taken as a whole, reports: Some patients owed their high day-60 TCRbeta diversity to surviving recipient T cells and thymic progenitors. Several hundred expanded graft clones reportedly were the source of alpha-beta T cells about two months after transplant. Hyperexpanded clones declined; after one year, newly produced T cells mostly supplied diversity.

TCRbeta library construction was performed incorporating unique molecular identifiers. TCRdb used MiXCR to reprocess the PCR reads, holding one entry per CDR3 protein. This sample has some 840,000 distinct CDR3 sequences, with approximately 15% found just once. This clonotype was observed a handful of times. The antigen remains unidentified. V lost 5 bases and J lost 4; bases outside the gene matches: 14. This CDR3 spans 17 amino acids. Per germline, CDR1 MGHRA and CDR2 YSYEKL. The material was PBMCs, mostly from graft donor cells, obtained 360 days after TCRalphabeta/CD19-depleted stem cell transplant. The clonotype was recovered from a male patient younger than 18 who had a stem cell transplant for acute lymphoblastic leukemia, so the T cells may come from the graft donor. The chain carries TRBV4-1 and TRBJ2-1; 7 bases align to TRBD1. The CDR3 DNA is TGCGCCAGCAGCAAGCCTAAGGGCAGGGGGTTTTACAATGAGCAGTTCTTC. Translated, it gives CASSKPKGRGFYNEQFF.